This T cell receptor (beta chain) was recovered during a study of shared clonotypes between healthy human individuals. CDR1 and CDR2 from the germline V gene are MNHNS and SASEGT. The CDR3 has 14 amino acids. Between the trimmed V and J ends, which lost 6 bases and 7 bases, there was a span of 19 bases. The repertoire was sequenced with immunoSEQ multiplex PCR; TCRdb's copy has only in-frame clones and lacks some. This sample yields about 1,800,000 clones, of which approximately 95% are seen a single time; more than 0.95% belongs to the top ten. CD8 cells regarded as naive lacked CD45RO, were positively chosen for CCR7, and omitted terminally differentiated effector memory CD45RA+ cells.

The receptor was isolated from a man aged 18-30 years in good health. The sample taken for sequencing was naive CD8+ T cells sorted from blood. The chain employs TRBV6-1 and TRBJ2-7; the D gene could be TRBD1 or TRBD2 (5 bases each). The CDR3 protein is CASSLLWGSGEQYF. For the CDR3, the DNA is TGTGCCAGCAGCCTCCTCTGGGGCTCGGGGGAGCAGTACTTC.